This T cell receptor (beta chain) was sequenced for a study of cytomegalovirus exposure and HLA in healthy donors. This clone was observed a single time. Amplification used 60 Vbeta primers and 13 Jbeta primers. Clones were sequenced by immunoSEQ multiplex PCR, and TCRdb holds only the in-frame ones, with some missing. This sample carries 150,000 to 200,000 clones, around four fifths of them seen once, and the ten largest clones take approximately 1.5%. V dropped 0 bases and J dropped 5; count of bases not matched to a gene: 10. The CDR3 runs to 16 residues. Per the germline V gene, CDR1 is SGHRS and CDR2 is YFSETQ.

J is TRBJ2-5 and V is TRBV5-1; 7 nucleotides line up with TRBD2. Sequencing was done on a sample of PBMCs. The source of this sequence is a woman younger than 45 in good health and CMV-seropositive. The chain's CDR3 is CASSLAVAGESETQYF. Written as DNA, the CDR3 is TGCGCCAGCAGCTTGGCGGTCGCGGGAGAATCGGAGACCCAGTACTTC.